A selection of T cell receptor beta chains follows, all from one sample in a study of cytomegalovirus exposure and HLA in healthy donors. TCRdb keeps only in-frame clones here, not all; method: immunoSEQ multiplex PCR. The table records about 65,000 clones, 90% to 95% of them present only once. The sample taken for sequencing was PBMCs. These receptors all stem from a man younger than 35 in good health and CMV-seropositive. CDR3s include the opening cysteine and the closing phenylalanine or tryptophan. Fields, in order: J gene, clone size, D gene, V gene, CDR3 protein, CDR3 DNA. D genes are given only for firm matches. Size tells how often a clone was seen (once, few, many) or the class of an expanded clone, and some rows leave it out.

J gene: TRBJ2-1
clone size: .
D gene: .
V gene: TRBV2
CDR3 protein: CASSETGFMFF
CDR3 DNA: TGTGCCAGCAGTGAAACAGGGTTTATGTTCTTC

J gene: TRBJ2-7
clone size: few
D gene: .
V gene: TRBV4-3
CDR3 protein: CASSQGRGGEQYF
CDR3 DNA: TGCGCCAGCAGCCAAGGAAGGGGTGGAGAGCAGTACTTC

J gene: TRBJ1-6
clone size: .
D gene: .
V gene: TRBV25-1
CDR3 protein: CASRAGGSSYNSPLHF
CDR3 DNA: TGTGCCAGCAGGGCGGGAGGGAGCTCCTATAATTCACCCCTCCACTTT

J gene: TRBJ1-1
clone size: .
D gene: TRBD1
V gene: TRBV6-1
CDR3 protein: CASSRGQENTEAFF
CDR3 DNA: TGTGCCAGCAGCCGCGGACAGGAGAACACTGAAGCTTTCTTT

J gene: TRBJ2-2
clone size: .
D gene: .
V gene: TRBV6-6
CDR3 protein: CASSKQIGDTGELFF
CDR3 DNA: TGTGCCAGCAGCAAGCAGATAGGGGATACCGGGGAGCTGTTTTTT

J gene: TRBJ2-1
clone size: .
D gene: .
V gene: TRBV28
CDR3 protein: CASSEPWDNGGQFF
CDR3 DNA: TGTGCCAGCAGTGAACCCTGGGACAACGGAGGGCAGTTCTTC

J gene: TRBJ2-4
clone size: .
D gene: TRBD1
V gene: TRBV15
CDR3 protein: CATSRGQGNIQYF
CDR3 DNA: TGTGCCACCAGCAGAGGACAGGGAAACATTCAGTACTTC

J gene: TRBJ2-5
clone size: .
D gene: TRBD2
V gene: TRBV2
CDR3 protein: CASGTSDQETQYF
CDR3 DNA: TGTGCCAGCGGTACTAGCGACCAAGAGACCCAGTACTTC

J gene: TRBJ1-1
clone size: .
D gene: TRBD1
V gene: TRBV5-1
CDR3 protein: CASSLTGETEAFF
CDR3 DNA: TGCGCCAGCAGCTTGACAGGGGAAACTGAAGCTTTCTTT

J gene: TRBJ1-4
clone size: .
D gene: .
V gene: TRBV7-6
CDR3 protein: CASSLAGGSVFF
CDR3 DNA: TGTGCCAGCAGCTTAGCGGGGGGATCGGTGTTTTTT

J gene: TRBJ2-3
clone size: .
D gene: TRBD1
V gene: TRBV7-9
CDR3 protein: CASSSVPGQGTDTQYF
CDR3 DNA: TGTGCCAGCAGCTCCGTCCCGGGACAGGGCACAGATACGCAGTATTTT

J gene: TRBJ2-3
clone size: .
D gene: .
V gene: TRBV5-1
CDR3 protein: CASSLAPGHRTDTQYF
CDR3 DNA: TGCGCCAGCAGCTTGGCCCCGGGACACCGAACAGATACGCAGTATTTT

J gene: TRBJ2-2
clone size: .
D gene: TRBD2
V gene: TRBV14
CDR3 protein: CASSQELAGVTGELFF
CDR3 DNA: TGTGCCAGCAGCCAAGAACTAGCGGGAGTTACCGGGGAGCTGTTTTTT

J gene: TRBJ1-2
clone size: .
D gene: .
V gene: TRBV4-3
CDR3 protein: CASSQDRIGRVVKGYTF
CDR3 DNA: TGCGCCAGCAGCCAAGATCGTATAGGCAGGGTGGTAAAAGGCTACACCTTC

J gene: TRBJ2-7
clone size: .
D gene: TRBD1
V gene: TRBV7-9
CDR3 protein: CASSGRTGDEQYF
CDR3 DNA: TGTGCCAGCAGCGGAAGGACAGGGGACGAGCAGTACTTC

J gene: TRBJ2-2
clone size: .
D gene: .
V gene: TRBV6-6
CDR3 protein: CASTGTLTGELFF
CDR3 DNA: TGTGCCAGCACGGGAACACTCACCGGGGAGCTGTTTTTT

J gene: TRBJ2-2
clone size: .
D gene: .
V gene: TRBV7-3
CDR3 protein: CASSPRTANTGELFF
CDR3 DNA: TGTGCCAGCAGCCCGAGGACAGCGAACACCGGGGAGCTGTTTTTT

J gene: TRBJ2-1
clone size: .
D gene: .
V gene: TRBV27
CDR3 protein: CASSFGGEQFF
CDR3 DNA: TGTGCCAGCAGTTTTGGGGGCGAGCAGTTCTTC

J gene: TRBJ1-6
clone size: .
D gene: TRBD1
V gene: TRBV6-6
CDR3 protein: CATTGTGSTNSPLHF
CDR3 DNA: TGTGCCACCACCGGGACAGGGAGCACGAATTCACCCCTCCACTTT

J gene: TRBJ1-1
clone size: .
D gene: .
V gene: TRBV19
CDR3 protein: CASGAVWDTEAFF
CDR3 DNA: TGTGCCAGTGGGGCAGTTTGGGACACTGAAGCTTTCTTT

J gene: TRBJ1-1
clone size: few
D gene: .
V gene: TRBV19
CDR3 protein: CASSMVGRWEGNTEAFF
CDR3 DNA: TGTGCCAGTAGTATGGTCGGCAGGTGGGAGGGGAACACTGAAGCTTTCTTT

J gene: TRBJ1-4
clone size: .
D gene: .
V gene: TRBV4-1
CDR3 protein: CASSPALNGQEEKLFF
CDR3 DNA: TGCGCCAGCAGCCCCGCCCTGAACGGACAAGAAGAAAAACTGTTTTTT

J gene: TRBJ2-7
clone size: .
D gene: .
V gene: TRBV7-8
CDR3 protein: CASTDTHIVDEQYF
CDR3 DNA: TGTGCCAGCACCGACACTCATATTGTGGACGAGCAGTACTTC

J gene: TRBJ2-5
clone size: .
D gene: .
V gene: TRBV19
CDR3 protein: CASSDVLQETQYF
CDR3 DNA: TGTGCCAGTAGTGACGTACTACAAGAGACCCAGTACTTC

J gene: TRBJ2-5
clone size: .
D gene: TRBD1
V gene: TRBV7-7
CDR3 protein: CASSHDRGETQYF
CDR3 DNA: TGTGCTAGCAGCCACGACAGGGGAGAGACCCAGTACTTC

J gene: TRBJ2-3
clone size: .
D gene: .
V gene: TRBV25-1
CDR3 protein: CASSEYGSADTQYF
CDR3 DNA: TGTGCCAGCAGTGAATACGGGAGCGCAGATACGCAGTATTTT

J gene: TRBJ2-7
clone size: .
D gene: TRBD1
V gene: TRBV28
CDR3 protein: CASSLHRGYEQYF
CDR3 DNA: TGTGCCAGCAGTTTACACAGGGGGTACGAGCAGTACTTC

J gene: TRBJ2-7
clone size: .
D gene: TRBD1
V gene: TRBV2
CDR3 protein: CASATGGYEQYF
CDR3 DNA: TGTGCCAGCGCGACAGGGGGCTACGAGCAGTACTTC

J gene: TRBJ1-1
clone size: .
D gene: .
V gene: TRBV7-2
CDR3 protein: CASSAVGSTEAFF
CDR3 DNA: TGTGCCAGCAGCGCCGTGGGGAGCACTGAAGCTTTCTTT

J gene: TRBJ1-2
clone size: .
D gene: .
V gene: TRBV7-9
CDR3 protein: CASSLTQGPTSYGYTF
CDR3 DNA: TGTGCCAGCAGTTTGACGCAGGGGCCCACCTCCTATGGCTACACCTTC

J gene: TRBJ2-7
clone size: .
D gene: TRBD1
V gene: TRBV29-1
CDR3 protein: CSVVEGAGFYEQYF
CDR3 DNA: TGCAGCGTTGTTGAGGGGGCTGGTTTCTACGAGCAGTACTTC

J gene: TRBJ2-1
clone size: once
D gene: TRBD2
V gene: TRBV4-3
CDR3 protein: CASSQDETSGNPYNEQFF
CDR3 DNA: TGCGCCAGCAGCCAAGATGAAACTAGCGGGAACCCTTACAATGAGCAGTTCTTC

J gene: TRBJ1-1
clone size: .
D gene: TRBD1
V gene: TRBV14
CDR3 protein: CASSQETGVWGTEAFF
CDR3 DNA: TGTGCCAGCAGCCAAGAGACAGGGGTGTGGGGCACTGAAGCTTTCTTT

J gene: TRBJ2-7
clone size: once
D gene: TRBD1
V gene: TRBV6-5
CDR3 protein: CASSYSGQGVYEQYF
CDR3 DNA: TGTGCCAGCAGTTACTCAGGGCAGGGGGTCTACGAGCAGTACTTC

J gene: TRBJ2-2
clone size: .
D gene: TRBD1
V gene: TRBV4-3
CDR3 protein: CASSLHHSGTASTGELFF
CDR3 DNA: TGCGCCAGCAGCCTTCATCATTCGGGGACAGCTAGTACCGGGGAGCTGTTTTTT

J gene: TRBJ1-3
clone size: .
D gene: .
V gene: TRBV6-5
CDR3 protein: CASSYGTGSAGNTIYF
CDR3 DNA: TGTGCCAGCAGTTACGGCACCGGGTCCGCTGGAAACACCATATATTTT

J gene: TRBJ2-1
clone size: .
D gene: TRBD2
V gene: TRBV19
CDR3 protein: CASSETSGSLSYNEQFF
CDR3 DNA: TGTGCCAGTAGTGAGACTAGCGGGAGCCTCTCCTACAATGAGCAGTTCTTC

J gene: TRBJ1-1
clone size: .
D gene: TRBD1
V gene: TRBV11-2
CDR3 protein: CASSLGFRQGGENTEAFF
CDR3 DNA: TGTGCCAGCAGCTTAGGTTTCAGACAGGGTGGGGAGAACACTGAAGCTTTCTTT

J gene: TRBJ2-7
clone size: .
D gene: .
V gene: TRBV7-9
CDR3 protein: CASSGLTNSYEQYF
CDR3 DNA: TGTGCCAGCAGCGGCCTTACAAACTCCTACGAGCAGTACTTC

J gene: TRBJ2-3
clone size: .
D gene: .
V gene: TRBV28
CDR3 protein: CASSSEGGGEDTQYF
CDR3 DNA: TGTGCCAGCAGCTCCGAAGGGGGTGGAGAAGATACGCAGTATTTT

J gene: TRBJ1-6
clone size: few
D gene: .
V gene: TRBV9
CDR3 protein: CASSDPEIKLHF
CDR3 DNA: TGTGCCAGCAGCGACCCCGAGATTAAGCTCCACTTT

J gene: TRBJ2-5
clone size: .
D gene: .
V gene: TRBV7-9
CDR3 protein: CASSFGVQETQYF
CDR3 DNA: TGTGCCAGCAGCTTCGGGGTCCAAGAGACCCAGTACTTC

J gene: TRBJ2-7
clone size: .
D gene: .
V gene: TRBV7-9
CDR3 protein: CASSPSFGQSYEQYF
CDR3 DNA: TGTGCCAGCAGCCCGAGCTTCGGACAGTCTTACGAGCAGTACTTC

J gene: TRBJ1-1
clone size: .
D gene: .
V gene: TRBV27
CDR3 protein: CASSTSLVITEAFF
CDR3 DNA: TGTGCCAGCAGTACTTCACTCGTTATTACTGAAGCTTTCTTT

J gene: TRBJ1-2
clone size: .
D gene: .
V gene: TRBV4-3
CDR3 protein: CASSQDRDTRYGYTF
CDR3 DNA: TGCGCCAGCAGCCAAGACCGGGACACACGCTATGGCTACACCTTC

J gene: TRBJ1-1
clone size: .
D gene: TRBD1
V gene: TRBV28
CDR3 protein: CASSLDRGPRNTEAFF
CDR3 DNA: TGTGCCAGCAGTTTGGACAGGGGCCCTCGGAACACTGAAGCTTTCTTT

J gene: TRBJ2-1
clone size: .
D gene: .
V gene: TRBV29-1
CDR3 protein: CSVDGGAKLFYSYNEQFF
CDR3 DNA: TGCAGCGTTGACGGAGGGGCGAAATTATTTTACTCCTACAATGAGCAGTTCTTC

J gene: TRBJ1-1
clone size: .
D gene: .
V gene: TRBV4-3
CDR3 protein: CASSSDGTPRNEAFF
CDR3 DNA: TGCGCCAGCAGCTCGGATGGGACACCAAGGAATGAAGCTTTCTTT

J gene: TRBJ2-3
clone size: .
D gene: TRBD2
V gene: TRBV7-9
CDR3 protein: CASSLTSGSGDTQYF
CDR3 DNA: TGTGCCAGCAGCTTGACTAGCGGGAGTGGTGATACGCAGTATTTT

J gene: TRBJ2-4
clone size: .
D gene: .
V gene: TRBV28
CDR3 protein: CASQGLAKNIQYF
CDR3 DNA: TGTGCCAGCCAGGGACTAGCCAAAAACATTCAGTACTTC

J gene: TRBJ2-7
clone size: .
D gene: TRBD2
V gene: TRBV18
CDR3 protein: CASSPQSGGDEQYF
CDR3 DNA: TGTGCCAGCTCACCTCAAAGCGGGGGGGACGAGCAGTACTTC

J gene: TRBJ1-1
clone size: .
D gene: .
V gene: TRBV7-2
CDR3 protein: CASSSQRTEAFF
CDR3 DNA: TGTGCCAGCAGCTCCCAGAGGACTGAAGCTTTCTTT

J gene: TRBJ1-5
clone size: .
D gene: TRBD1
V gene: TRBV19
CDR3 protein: CASSHGQGNQPQHF
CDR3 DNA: TGTGCCAGTAGCCATGGACAGGGCAATCAGCCCCAGCATTTT

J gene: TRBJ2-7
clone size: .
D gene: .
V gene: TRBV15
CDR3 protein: CATSSYGGTYEQYF
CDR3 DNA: TGTGCCACCAGCAGTTATGGCGGCACCTACGAGCAGTACTTC

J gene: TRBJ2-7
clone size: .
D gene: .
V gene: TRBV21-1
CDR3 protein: CASAAGQEQYF
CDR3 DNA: TGTGCCAGCGCCGCGGGACAGGAGCAGTACTTC

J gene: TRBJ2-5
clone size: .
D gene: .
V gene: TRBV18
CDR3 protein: CASSPPGLQETQYF
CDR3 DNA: TGTGCCAGCTCACCCCCGGGACTGCAAGAGACCCAGTACTTC

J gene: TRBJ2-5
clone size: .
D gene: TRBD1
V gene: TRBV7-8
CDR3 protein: CASSLGTGQETQYF
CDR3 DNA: TGTGCCAGCAGCTTAGGGACAGGCCAAGAGACCCAGTACTTC

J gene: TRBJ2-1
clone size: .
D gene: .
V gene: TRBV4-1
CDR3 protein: CASSQLEWMIYNEQFF
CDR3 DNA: TGCGCCAGCAGCCAACTGGAGTGGATGATCTACAATGAGCAGTTCTTC

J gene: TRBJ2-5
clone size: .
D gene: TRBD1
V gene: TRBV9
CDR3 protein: CASSVQGAGETQYF
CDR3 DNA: TGTGCCAGCAGCGTACAGGGGGCTGGGGAGACCCAGTACTTC